A single sample gave rise to the 12 T cell receptor beta chains below, sequenced in a study of T cells in women clearing cervical HPV infection. Repertoires were generated with immunoSEQ multiplex PCR, while TCRdb's copy carries only in-frame clones and drops some. The listing records around 30,000 clones. Sample: blood buffy coat. These receptors came from a woman aged 18 to 69 with a cervical HPV16 infection that either progressed to CIN3+ or cleared (not recorded which).

About this clone: The CDR3 end is not reached by the read, which stops 3 residues before it; the germline J gene fills it in. This chain uses TRBV5-1 with TRBJ1-2; D not resolved. Germline CDR1 is SGHRS and CDR2 is YFSETQ. The CDR3 totals 12 residues. The CDR3 DNA, read in part, is TGCGCCAGCAGCCAGAATCCGGGGGGC. This encodes CASSQNPGG. The full CDR3 protein reads CASSQNPGGYTF. Looking up the rest from reference TRBV5-1 and TRBJ1-2 gives the full variable domain: KAGVTQTPRYLIKTRGQQVTLSCSPISGHRSVSWYQQTPGQGLQFLFEYFSETQRNKGNFPGRFSGRQFSNSRSEMNVSTLELGDSALYLCASSQNPGGYTFGSGTRLTVV.

In the case of this clone: The read terminates 3 residues ahead of where the CDR3 ends, so the germline J gene completes it. The chain combines TRBV2 with TRBJ2-2; a possible D gene is TRBD2 (6 bases). Germline CDR1 SNHLY, CDR2 FYNNEI. V lost 7 bases to trimming and J lost 8 bases, with 14 bases between them. The CDR3 is made up of 13 amino acids. CDR3 region: CASMELASGELFF. The CDR3 DNA, read in part, is TGTGCCAGCATGGAACTAGCCTCGGGGGAG. The full variable domain, with the rest looked up from reference TRBV2 and TRBJ2-2, is EPEVTQTPSHQVTQMGQEVILRCVPISNHLYFYWYRQILGQKVEFLVSFYNNEISEKSEIFDDQFSVERPDGSNFTLKIRSTKLEDSAMYFCASMELASGELFFGEGSRLTVL.

Details on this clone: The CDR3 end falls 3 residues outside the read, so it is completed with the germline J gene. J is TRBJ1-5 and V is TRBV23-1; D call uncertain. TRBV23-1 is an ORF for which the function is uncertain. The CDR3 sequence is 16 residues long. V was cut by 0 bases and J by 4 bases, with 13 bases left in between. The CDR3 DNA, read in part, is TGCGCCAGCAGTCAATCTAAGTCCACGGGGAATCAGCCC. Translated: CASSQSKSTGNQP. From start to end, the CDR3 is CASSQSKSTGNQPQHF.

A note on this clone: The read ends 3 residues early relative to the CDR3; the germline J gene fills the gap. Additional DNA sequences in this sample encode the identical CDR3. The chain employs TRBV6-1 and TRBJ2-3, with 12 bases fitting TRBD2. With 2 bases clipped from V and 4 bases from J, the junction kept 1 base outside the gene matches. The germline V gene has CDR1 MNHNS and CDR2 SASEGT. The CDR3 is 15 residues long. The sequenced part of the CDR3 DNA is TGTGCCAGCAGTGAACTAGCGGGAGGGCCAGATACG. Amino acid sequence: CASSELAGGPDT. The entire CDR3 sequence reads CASSELAGGPDTQYF.

About this clone itself: Sequencing ends 3 residues short of the CDR3 end; the germline J gene provides the rest. The chain joins TRBV19 to TRBJ1-2, with D uncertain. There are 15 residues in the CDR3. From germline, CDR1 is LNHDA and CDR2 SQIVND (reference sequence). V shed 7 bases and J shed 2 bases, with 17 bases lying between them. The CDR3 sequence is CASIPRGGINYGYTF. The covered CDR3 bases are TGTGCCAGTATCCCACGGGGAGGGATCAACTATGGC.

CDR3 region: CASRLIGQGRNTEAFF. The part of the CDR3 DNA that was read is TGTGCCAGTAGACTGATTGGACAGGGCCGGAACACTGAA. V gene TRBV19 combines with J gene TRBJ1-1, with TRBD1 matching 8 bases. The DNA ends 3 residues before the CDR3 does, and the rest of the CDR3 is filled in from the germline J gene. After removal of 6 bases from V and 1 base from J, the junction contained 10 bases not matched to a gene. The CDR3 is 16 residues long. The germline V gene has CDR1 LNHDA and CDR2 SQIVND (reference sequence).

Worth noting for this clone: The read terminates 3 residues before the CDR3 end, so the remaining end is supplied by the germline J gene. J is TRBJ2-7 and V is TRBV6-1; TRBD2 matches at 7 bases. The CDR3 has 15 amino acids. Unmatched junction bases numbered 4, after V lost 2 bases and J lost 0 bases. Germline CDR1 MNHNS, CDR2 SASEGT. The CDR3 loop reads CASSEIAGSSYEQYF. The CDR3 DNA, read in part, is TGTGCCAGCAGTGAAATAGCGGGTAGCTCCTACGAG.

Concerning this clone: The read falls 3 residues short of the CDR3 end, and the missing part is taken from the germline J gene. The same CDR3 can be traced to other DNA sequences in this sample. The chain joins TRBV15 to TRBJ1-3; unclear D gene. Germline CDR1 LNHNV, CDR2 YYDKDF (reference sequence). V lost 0 bases and J 4 bases, leaving 4 bases between the germline ends. CDR3 length: 13 amino acids. CDR3 DNA (partial): TGTGCCACCAGCAGAGATCAAGGAAACACC. Translation: CATSRDQGNT. The CDR3 in its entirety is CATSRDQGNTIYF.

Turning to this clone: The read gets to within 3 residues of the CDR3 end, and the germline J gene fills in the rest. The V and J genes are TRBV11-3 and TRBJ2-5, with D possibly being TRBD2 (6 bases). The CDR3 is made up of 15 amino acids. Germline CDR1 and CDR2: SGHNT and YENEEA. V gave up 1 base and J gave up 2 bases, with 11 bases separating them. The CDR3 reads CASSLGGVGQETQYF. The part of the CDR3 DNA that was read is TGTGCCAGCAGCTTAGGCGGGGTAGGGCAAGAGACC.

For this clone: The read gets to within 3 residues of the CDR3 end, and the germline J gene fills in the rest. The sample contains more than one DNA sequence encoding this CDR3. This rearrangement joins TRBV18 to TRBJ2-1, with a weak D call TRBD2 (5 bases). The germline V gene encodes CDR1 KGHSH and CDR2 LQKENI. Between the trimmed V and J ends, which lost 3 bases and 9 bases, there was a span of 18 bases. The CDR3 loop spans 15 amino acids. The CDR3 loop reads CASSPPSLGRGEQFF. Partial CDR3 DNA: TGTGCCAGCTCACCCCCAAGTTTAGGTCGGGGTGAG.

A word on this clone: The CDR3 extends 3 residues past the end of the read, so its final part is completed from the germline J gene. The chain employs TRBV20-1 and TRBJ2-1; a possible D gene is TRBD1 (5 bases). The CDR3 covers 13 residues. V shed 6 bases and J shed 6 bases, with 15 bases lying between them. Germline V gene data show CDR1 as DFQATT and CDR2 as SNEGSKA (reference sequence). The sequenced CDR3 bases are TGCAGTGCCACCCCATCAGGGCCCAATGAG. Its translation: CSATPSGPNE. The entire CDR3 sequence reads CSATPSGPNEQFF.

The CDR3 DNA, read in part, is TGTGCCAGCTCACAAAAGGAGGTCGGCGGGACC. Translating gives CASSQKEVGGT. The entire CDR3 protein is CASSQKEVGGTQYF. J is TRBJ2-5 and V is TRBV18; tentatively, D is TRBD2 (5 bases). Read data end 3 residues before the CDR3 end; the end is taken from the germline J gene. Trimming took 4 bases from V and 7 from J, leaving 16 bases between them. This CDR3 has 14 residues. Germline CDR1 KGHSH, CDR2 LQKENI.